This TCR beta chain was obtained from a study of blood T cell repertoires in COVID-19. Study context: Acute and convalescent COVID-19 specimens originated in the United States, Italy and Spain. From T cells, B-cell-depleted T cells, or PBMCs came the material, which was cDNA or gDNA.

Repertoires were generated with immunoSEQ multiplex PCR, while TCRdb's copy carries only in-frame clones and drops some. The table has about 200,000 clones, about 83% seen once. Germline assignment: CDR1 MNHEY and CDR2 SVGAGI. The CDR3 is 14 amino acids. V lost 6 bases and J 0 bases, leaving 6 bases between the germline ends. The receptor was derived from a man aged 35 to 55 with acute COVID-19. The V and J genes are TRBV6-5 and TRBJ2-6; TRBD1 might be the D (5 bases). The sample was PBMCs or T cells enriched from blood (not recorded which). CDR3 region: CASRTVSGANVLTF. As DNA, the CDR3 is TGTGCCAGCAGGACAGTCTCTGGGGCCAACGTCCTGACTTTC.